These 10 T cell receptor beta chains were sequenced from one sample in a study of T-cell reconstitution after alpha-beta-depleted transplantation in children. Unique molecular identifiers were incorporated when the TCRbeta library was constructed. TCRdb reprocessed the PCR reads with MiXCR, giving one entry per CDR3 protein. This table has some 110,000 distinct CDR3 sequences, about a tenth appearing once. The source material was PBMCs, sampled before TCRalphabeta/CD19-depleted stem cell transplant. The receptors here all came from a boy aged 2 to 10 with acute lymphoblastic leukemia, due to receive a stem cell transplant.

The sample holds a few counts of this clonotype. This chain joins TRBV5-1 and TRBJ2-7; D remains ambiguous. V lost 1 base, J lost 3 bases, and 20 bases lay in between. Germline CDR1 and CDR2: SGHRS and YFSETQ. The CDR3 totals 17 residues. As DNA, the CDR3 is TGCGCCAGCAGCTTGCATTTTACGTCGGACCCCAGCTACGAGCAGTACTTC. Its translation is CASSLHFTSDPSYEQYF.

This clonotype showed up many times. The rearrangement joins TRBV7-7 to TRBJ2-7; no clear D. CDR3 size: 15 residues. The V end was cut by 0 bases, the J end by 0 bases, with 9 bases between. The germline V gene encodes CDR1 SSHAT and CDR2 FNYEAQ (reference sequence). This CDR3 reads CASSLARGSSYEQYF. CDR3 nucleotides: TGTGCCAGCAGCTTAGCGCGAGGTAGCTCCTACGAGCAGTACTTC. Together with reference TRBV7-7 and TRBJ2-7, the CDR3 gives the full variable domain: GAGVSQSPRYKVTKRGQDVTLRCDPISSHATLYWYQQALGQGPEFLTYFNYEAQPDKSGLPSDRFSAERPEGSISTLTIQRTEQRDSAMYRCASSLARGSSYEQYFGPGTRLTVT.

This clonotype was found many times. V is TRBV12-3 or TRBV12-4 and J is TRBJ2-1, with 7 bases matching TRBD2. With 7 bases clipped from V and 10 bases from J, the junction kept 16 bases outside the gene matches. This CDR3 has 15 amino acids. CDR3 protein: CASTPVVGRPSEQFF. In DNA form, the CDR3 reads TGTGCCAGCACGCCCGTGGTCGGGAGGCCCTCGGAGCAGTTCTTC.

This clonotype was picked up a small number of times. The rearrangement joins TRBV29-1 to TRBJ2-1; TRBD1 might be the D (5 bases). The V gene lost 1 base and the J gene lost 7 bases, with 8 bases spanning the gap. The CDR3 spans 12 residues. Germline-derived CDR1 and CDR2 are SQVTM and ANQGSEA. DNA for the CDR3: TGCAGCGTTGAAGGGCAGGGAAATGAGCAGTTCTTC. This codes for CSVEGQGNEQFF.

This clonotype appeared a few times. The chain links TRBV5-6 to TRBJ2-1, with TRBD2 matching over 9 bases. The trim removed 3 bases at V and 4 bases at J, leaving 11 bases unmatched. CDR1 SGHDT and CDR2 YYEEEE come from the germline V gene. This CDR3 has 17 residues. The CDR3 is CASSSPGRSGRYNEQFF. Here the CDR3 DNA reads TGTGCCAGCAGCTCCCCGGGGAGAAGCGGGAGGTACAATGAGCAGTTCTTC.

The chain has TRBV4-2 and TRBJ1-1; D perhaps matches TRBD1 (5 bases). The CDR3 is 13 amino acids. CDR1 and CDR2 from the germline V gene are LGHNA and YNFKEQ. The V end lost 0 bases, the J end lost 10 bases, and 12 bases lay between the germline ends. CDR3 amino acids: CASSQDRERVAFF. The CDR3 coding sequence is TGTGCCAGCAGCCAAGACAGGGAGAGGGTAGCTTTCTTT.

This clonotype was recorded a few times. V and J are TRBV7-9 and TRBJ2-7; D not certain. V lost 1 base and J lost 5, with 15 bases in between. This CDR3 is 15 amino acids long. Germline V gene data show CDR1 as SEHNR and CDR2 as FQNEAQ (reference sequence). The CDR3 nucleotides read TGTGCCAGCAGCTTAGGAGTTTATGAGGAAGACGAGCAGTACTTC. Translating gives CASSLGVYEEDEQYF.

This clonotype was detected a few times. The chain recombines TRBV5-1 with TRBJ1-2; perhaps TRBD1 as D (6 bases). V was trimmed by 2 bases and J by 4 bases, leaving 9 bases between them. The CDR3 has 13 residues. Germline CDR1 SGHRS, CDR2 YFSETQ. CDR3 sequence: CASSLGQLYGYTF. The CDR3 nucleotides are TGCGCCAGCAGCTTAGGACAGCTCTATGGCTACACCTTC.

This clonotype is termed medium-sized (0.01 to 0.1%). The chain's CDR3 is CASMLDTGSYEQYF. CDR3 DNA sequence: TGTGCCAGCATGCTGGACACGGGCTCCTACGAGCAGTACTTC. This chain connects TRBV7-8 to TRBJ2-7, with D maybe TRBD1 (5 bases). Germline CDR1 reads SGHVS; CDR2 reads FQNEAQ. CDR3 length: 14 amino acids. V lost 7 bases to trimming and J lost 0 bases, with 13 bases between them. The full variable domain, completed using reference TRBV7-8 and TRBJ2-7, is GAGVSQSPRYKVAKRGQDVALRCDPISGHVSLFWYQQALGQGPEFLTYFQNEAQLDKSGLPSDRFFAERPEGSVSTLKIQRTQQEDSAVYLCASMLDTGSYEQYFGPGTRLTVT.

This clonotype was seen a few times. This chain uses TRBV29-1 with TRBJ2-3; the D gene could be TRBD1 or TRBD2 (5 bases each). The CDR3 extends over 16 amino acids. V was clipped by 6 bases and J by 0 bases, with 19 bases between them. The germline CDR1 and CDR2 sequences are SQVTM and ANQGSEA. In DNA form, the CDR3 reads TGCAGCGTAGTCGGGCTGACCGGGGCTAGCACAGATACGCAGTATTTT. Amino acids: CSVVGLTGASTDTQYF.